One sample yielded the 11 T cell receptor beta chains listed below, sequenced in a study of human T cells and chemical hapten exposure (dated by TCRdb to the early 2020s). The time point tag for this specimen amounts to: patch test 1, 2 weeks after DPC sensitization. The treatment or condition tag for this specimen amounts to: therapeutic diphenylcyclopropenone sensitization with weekly scalp DPC. The library relied on RACE. Sequencing was carried out with a NextSeq 500. TCRdb trimmed public reads at Q25 via fastp, called clones via MiXCR and kept in-frame beta chains. Under each unique CDR3 protein, matching rows form one entry showing the most common genes and DNA. The sample table lists 180,000 or so distinct CDR3 sequences, around 22% of them with a count of one. The top ten clones comprise over 6.5% of the sample. Sequenced here: whole blood, sampled in connection with sensitization to the hapten diphenylcyclopropenone (DPC). These receptors were taken from a woman aged 45-60 years with alopecia areata. Some clones in this sample may be carry-over from other donors' samples.

The V and J genes are TRBV5-1 and TRBJ2-1; no clear D gene. CDR1 and CDR2 (germline): SGHRS, YFSETQ. This CDR3 spans 16 amino acids. V lost 5 bases and J 3 bases, leaving 18 bases between the germline ends. The CDR3 coding sequence is TGCGCCAGCAGTGCCCCAGGCCAGGAGCTCTACAATGAGCAGTTCTTC. As protein: CASSAPGQELYNEQFF.

This clonotype was observed a handful of times. This rearrangement joins TRBV3-1 to TRBJ2-2; D is perhaps TRBD1 (5 bases). The CDR3 extends over 14 amino acids. V was cut by 1 base and J by 6 bases, with 9 bases left in between. Germline V gene lookup returns CDR1 LGHDT and CDR2 YNNKEL (reference sequence). For the CDR3, the DNA is TGTGCCAGCAGCCAAGTGCAAGGGGCCGGGGAGCTGTTTTTT. Its translation is CASSQVQGAGELFF.

A few counts support this clonotype. V usage is TRBV19 and J usage is TRBJ2-2; 10 bases map to TRBD2. The J segment lost 8 bases and the V segment lost 7 bases, leaving 16 bases of the junction unmatched. The CDR3 runs 17 residues. Germline values: CDR1 LNHDA, CDR2 SQIVND (reference sequence). The CDR3 spells CASNPIGQREGPGELFF. The DNA for the CDR3 is TGTGCCAGTAACCCCATCGGCCAGCGGGAGGGCCCTGGGGAGCTGTTTTTT.

At least ten counts were recorded for this clonotype. The chain employs TRBV6-1 and TRBJ1-5; D is possibly TRBD1 (5 bases). This CDR3 contains 14 residues. In germline, CDR1 is MNHNS, CDR2 SASEGT. Trimming took 8 bases from V and 0 from J, leaving 11 bases between them. The CDR3 DNA is TGTGCCAGCGGGGGGGTCTATAGCAATCAGCCCCAGCATTTT. Translation gives CASGGVYSNQPQHF.

This clonotype has only a few counts. The chain recombines TRBV7-9 with TRBJ1-1; possible D gene TRBD1, 5 bases. The CDR3 sequence is 17 residues long. CDR1 and CDR2 from the germline V gene are SEHNR and FQNEAQ (reference sequence). The ends were cut back, 5 bases at V and 1 base at J, with 20 bases in the middle. CDR3 sequence (DNA): TGTGCCAGCAGCGTAGGACATCTTTACCAACCGAACACTGAAGCTTTCTTT. Translated, it gives CASSVGHLYQPNTEAFF.

This clonotype came up a few times. The V call is TRBV29-1, the J call TRBJ2-5, with a possible D match to TRBD1 (5 bases). The CDR3 is made up of 11 amino acids. Germline values: CDR1 SQVTM, CDR2 ANQGSEA. V shed 3 bases and J shed 6 bases, with 8 bases lying between them. The CDR3 here is CSVDVGQTQYF. CDR3 DNA sequence: TGCAGCGTTGATGTGGGGCAGACCCAGTACTTC.

This clonotype appeared a few times. The chain uses TRBV18 and TRBJ1-1, with D possibly being TRBD1 (5 bases). The germline V gene encodes CDR1 KGHSH and CDR2 LQKENI. The CDR3 extends over 15 amino acids. Deletions cut 3 bases from V and 4 bases from J, with 15 bases between. CDR3: CASSPEAQGGTEAFF. The CDR3 DNA is TGTGCCAGCTCACCGGAAGCCCAGGGTGGCACTGAAGCTTTCTTT.

V usage is TRBV18 and J usage is TRBJ1-1, with D perhaps TRBD1 (6 bases). Trimming cost V 5 bases and J 1 base, with 14 bases left between them. Germline V gene data show CDR1 as KGHSH and CDR2 as LQKENI. This CDR3 is built from 15 residues. The CDR3 sequence is CASSVLGTSNTEAFF. The CDR3 region has the DNA TGTGCCAGCTCAGTCTTAGGGACATCGAACACTGAAGCTTTCTTT.

This rearrangement joins TRBV5-6 to TRBJ1-1; 9 nucleotides align to TRBD1. CDR1 and CDR2 from the germline V gene are SGHDT and YYEEEE. The CDR3 extends over 12 amino acids. Trimming cost V 3 bases and J 11 bases; bases outside gene matches: 5. DNA for the CDR3: TGTGCCAGCAGCTACGGGACAGGGAGTGCTTTCTTT. Translation: CASSYGTGSAFF.

This clonotype has only a few counts. This chain uses TRBV7-9 with TRBJ1-5, with D hard to call. The germline gives CDR1 SEHNR, CDR2 FQNEAQ (reference sequence). The CDR3 runs to 14 residues. Trimming pared 0 bases from V and 1 base from J, leaving 4 bases between. The DNA of the CDR3 is TGTGCCAGCAGCTTAGCGCAGAGCAATCAGCCCCAGCATTTT. Protein sequence: CASSLAQSNQPQHF.

This clonotype has just a few counts. The rearrangement joins TRBV5-6 to TRBJ2-1, with 8 positions matching TRBD2. Germline V gives CDR1 SGHDT, CDR2 YYEEEE. V was clipped by 2 bases and J by 7 bases; unmatched bases: 8. CDR3 length: 15 residues. This CDR3 reads CASSLPGLDYNEQFF. The CDR3 nucleotides read TGTGCCAGCAGCTTACCGGGACTAGACTATAATGAGCAGTTCTTC.